This T cell receptor (beta chain) originates from a study of cytomegalovirus exposure and HLA in healthy donors. Study outcomes and limitations: Later analysis associated a missense DCLRE1C variant with TCR beta V- and J-gene trimming. Researchers reported that a few CMV-associated chains were confirmed in vitro as CMV antigen-specific.

CDR3 length: 16 amino acids. In the case of this clone: What it binds is not known.

60 Vbeta and 13 Jbeta primers were used in PCR. Clones were sequenced by immunoSEQ multiplex PCR, and TCRdb holds only the in-frame ones, with some missing. The data contain some 150,000 clones, approximately 64% of them singletons. Material: PBMCs. This TCR derives from a woman aged 35 to 49 in good health and CMV-seronegative. This sequence joins TRBV12-1 and TRBJ1-4; the D call of TRBD1 is as the table states it, not checked on the DNA. TRBV12-1 is a pseudogene. Here the CDR3 reads CASSFPPGHNNEKLFF. In DNA form, the CDR3 reads TGTGCCAGCAGCTTTCCTCCGGGACACAATAATGAAAAACTGTTTTTT.